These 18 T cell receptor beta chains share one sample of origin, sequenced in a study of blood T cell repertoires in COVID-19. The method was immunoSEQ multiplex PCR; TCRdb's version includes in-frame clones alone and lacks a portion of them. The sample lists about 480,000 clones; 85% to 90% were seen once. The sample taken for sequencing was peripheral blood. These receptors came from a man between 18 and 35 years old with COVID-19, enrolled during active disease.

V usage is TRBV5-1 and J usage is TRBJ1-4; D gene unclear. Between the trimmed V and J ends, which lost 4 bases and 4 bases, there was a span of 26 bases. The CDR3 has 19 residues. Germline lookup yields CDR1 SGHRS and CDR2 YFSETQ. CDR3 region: CASSKARSDLWEGNEKLFF. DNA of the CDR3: TGCGCCAGCAGCAAAGCTCGGTCGGACCTTTGGGAGGGTAATGAAAAACTGTTTTTT.

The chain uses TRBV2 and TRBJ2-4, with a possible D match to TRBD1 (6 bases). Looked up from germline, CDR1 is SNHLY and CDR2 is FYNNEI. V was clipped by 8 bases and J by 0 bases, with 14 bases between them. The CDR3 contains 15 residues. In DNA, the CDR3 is TGTGCCAGCGGATCGGACAGACAAGCCAAAAACATTCAGTACTTC. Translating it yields CASGSDRQAKNIQYF.

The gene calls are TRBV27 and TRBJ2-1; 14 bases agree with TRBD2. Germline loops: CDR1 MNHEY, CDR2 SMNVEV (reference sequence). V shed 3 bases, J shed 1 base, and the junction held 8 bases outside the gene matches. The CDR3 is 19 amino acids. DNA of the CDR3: TGTGCCAGCAGTTTCTCGGGACTAGCGGGAGTTAGTTCCTACAATGAGCAGTTCTTC. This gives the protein CASSFSGLAGVSSYNEQFF.

CDR3 in amino acids: CASSSYRGQPSNYGYTF. The CDR3 bases are TGTGCCAGCAGCTCGTATAGGGGACAGCCTTCTAACTATGGCTACACCTTC. V and J are TRBV7-2 and TRBJ1-2; 7 bases agree with TRBD1. The CDR3 sequence is 17 residues long. J lost 0 bases, V lost 4 bases, and 11 bases had no gene match. Germline CDR1 SGHTA, CDR2 FQGNSA.

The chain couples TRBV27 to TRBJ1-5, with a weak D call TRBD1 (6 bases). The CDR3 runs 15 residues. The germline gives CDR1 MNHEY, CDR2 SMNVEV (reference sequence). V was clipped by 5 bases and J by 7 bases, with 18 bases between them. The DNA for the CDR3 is TGTGCCAGCAGTACCCGGACAGACGCGCGGCAGCCCCAGCATTTT. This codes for CASSTRTDARQPQHF.

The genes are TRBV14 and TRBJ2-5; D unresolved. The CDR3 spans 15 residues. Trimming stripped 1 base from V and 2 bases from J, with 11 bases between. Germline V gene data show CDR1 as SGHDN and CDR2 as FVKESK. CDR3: CASSQGFKRQETQYF. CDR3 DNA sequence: TGTGCCAGCAGCCAAGGTTTCAAACGGCAAGAGACCCAGTACTTC.

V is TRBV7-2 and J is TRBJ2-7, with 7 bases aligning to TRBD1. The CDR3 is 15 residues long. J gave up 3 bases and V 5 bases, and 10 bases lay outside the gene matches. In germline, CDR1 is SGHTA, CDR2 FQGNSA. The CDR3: CASSPRQGLGYEQYF. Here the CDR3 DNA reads TGTGCCAGCAGCCCCCGACAGGGCTTGGGCTACGAGCAGTACTTC.

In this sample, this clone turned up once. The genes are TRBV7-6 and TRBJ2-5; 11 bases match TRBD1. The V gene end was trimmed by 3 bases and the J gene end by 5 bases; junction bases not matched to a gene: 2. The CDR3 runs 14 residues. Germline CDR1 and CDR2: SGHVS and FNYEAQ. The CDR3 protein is CASSFGDRGETQYF. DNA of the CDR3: TGTGCCAGCAGCTTCGGGGACAGGGGGGAGACCCAGTACTTC.

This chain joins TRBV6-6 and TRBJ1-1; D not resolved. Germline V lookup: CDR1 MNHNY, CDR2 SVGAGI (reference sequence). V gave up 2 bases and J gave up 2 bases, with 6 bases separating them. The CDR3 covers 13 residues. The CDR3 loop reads CASSYRSNTEAFF. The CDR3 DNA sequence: TGTGCCAGCAGTTACCGCAGTAACACTGAAGCTTTCTTT.

In DNA, the CDR3 is TGTGCCAGCAGCTTAGGGACAGGGGACGTAAATACGCAGTATTTT. Amino acid sequence: CASSLGTGDVNTQYF. The V and J genes are TRBV7-9 and TRBJ2-3; 9 bases agree with TRBD1. Germline trimming cut 1 base from V and 7 bases from J; bases unmatched to any gene: 6. This CDR3 contains 15 residues. The germline CDR1 and CDR2 sequences are SEHNR and FQNEAQ (reference sequence).

The CDR3 DNA reads as TGCGCCAGCAGCTTTAGCAGTTCTAGCACAGATACGCAGTATTTT. Protein: CASSFSSSSTDTQYF. V is TRBV5-1 and J is TRBJ2-3; D remains ambiguous. CDR3 length: 15 residues. Trimming took 2 bases from V and 0 from J, leaving 10 bases between them. Germline V gene data show CDR1 as SGHRS and CDR2 as YFSETQ.

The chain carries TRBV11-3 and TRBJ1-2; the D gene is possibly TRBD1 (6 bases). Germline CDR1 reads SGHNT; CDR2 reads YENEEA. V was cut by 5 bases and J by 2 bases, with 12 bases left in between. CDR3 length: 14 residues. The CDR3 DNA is TGTGCCAGCAGCCCCCGGGACATCAACTATGGCTACACCTTC. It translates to CASSPRDINYGYTF.

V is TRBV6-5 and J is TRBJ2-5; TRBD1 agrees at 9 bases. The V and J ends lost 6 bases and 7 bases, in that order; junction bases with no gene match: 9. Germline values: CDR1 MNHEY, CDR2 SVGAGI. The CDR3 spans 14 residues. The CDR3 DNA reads TGTGCCAGCAGCACCGGGACAGGGTATGTGACCCAGTACTTC. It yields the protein CASSTGTGYVTQYF.

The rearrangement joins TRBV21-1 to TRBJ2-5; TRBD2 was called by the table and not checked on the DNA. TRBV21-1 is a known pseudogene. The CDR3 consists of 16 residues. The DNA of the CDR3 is TGTGCCAGCAGCAAAGGGTCGGGGGGGCCTGGAGAGACCCAGTACTTC. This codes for CASSKGSGGPGETQYF.

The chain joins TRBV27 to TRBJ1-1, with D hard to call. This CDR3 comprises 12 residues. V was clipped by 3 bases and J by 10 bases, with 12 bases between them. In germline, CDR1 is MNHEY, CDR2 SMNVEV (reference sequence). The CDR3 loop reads CASSLLGSTAFF. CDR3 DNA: TGTGCCAGCAGTTTGTTGGGCTCTACAGCTTTCTTT.

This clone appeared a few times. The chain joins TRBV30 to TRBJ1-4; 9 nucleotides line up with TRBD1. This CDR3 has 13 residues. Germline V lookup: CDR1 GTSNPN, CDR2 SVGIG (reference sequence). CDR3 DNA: TGTGCGCAAAACAGGGGGCTTGGTGAAAAACTGTTTTTT. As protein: CAQNRGLGEKLFF.

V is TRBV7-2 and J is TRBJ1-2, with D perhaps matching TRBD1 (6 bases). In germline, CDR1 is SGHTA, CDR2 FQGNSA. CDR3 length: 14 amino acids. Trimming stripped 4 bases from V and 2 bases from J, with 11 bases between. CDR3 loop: CASSSDRLNYGYTF. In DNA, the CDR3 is TGTGCCAGCAGCTCGGACAGATTAAACTATGGCTACACCTTC.

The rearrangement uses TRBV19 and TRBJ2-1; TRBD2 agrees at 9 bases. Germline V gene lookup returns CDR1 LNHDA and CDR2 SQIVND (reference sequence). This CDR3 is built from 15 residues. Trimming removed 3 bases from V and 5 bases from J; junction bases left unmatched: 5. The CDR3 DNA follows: TGTGCCAGTAGTATTTTCCTAGCGGGAAACAATGAGCAGTTCTTC. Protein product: CASSIFLAGNNEQFF.